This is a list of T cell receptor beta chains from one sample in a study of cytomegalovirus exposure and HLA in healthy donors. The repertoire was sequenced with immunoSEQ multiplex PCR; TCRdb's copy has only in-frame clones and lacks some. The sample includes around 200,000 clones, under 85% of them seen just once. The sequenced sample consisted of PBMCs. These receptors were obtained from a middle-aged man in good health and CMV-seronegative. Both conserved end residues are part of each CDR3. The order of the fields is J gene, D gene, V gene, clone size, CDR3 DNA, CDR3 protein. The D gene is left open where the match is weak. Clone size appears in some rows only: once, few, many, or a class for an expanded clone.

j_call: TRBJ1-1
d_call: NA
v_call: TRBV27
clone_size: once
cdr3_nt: TGTGCCAGCAGTTCGTCCTGGCCCGGGGCTGAAGCTTTCTTT
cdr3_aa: CASSSSWPGAEAFF

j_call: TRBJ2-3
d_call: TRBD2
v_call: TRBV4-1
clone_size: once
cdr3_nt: TGCGCCAGCAGCCCAGCGGGAGCAGCGGATACGCAGTATTTT
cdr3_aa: CASSPAGAADTQYF

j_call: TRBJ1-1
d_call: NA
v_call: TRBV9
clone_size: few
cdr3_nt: TGTGCCAGCAGCGGGGGCCTCTTGAACACTGAAGCTTTCTTT
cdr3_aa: CASSGGLLNTEAFF

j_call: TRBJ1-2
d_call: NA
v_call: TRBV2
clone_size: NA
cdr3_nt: TGTGCCAGCACGTTCACCGAGAAACTAAATGGCTACACCTTC
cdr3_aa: CASTFTEKLNGYTF

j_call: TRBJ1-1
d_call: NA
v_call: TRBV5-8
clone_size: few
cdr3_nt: TGTGCCAGCAGTCTGGACACTACCACTGAAGCTTTCTTT
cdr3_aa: CASSLDTTTEAFF

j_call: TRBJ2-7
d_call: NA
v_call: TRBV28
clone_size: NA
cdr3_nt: TGTGCCAGCAGTCCCCGCGGACAGTCGGAGAGGGAGCAGTACTTC
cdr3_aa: CASSPRGQSEREQYF

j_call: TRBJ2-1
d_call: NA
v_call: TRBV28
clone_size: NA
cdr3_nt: TGTGCCAGCAGTGCTACTAAATACAATGAGCAGTTCTTC
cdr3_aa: CASSATKYNEQFF

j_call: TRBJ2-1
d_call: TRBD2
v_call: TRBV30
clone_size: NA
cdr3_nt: TGTGCCTGGAGGGGAGGGACTCCTTCCTACAATGAGCAGTTCTTC
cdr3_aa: CAWRGGTPSYNEQFF

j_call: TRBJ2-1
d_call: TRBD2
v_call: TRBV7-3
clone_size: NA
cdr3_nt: TGTGCCAGCAGCTCCTACCTGGAGACTAGCGGGAGCAATGAGCAGTTCTTC
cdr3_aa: CASSSYLETSGSNEQFF

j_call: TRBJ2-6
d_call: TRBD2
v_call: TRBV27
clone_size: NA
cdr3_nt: TGTGCCAGCAAACAACTAGCGCGAGCTTTCTCTGGGGCCAACGTCCTGACTTTC
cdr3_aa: CASKQLARAFSGANVLTF

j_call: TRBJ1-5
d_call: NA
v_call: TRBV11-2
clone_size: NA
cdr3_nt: TGTGCCAGCAGCTTAGAGGCATCTAGCAATCAGCCCCAGCATTTT
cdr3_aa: CASSLEASSNQPQHF

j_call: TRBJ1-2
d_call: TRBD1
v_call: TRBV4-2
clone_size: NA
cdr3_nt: TGTGCCAGCAGCCAGTCTACTTCTCCGGGACAGGGGAATGGCTACACCTTC
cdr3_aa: CASSQSTSPGQGNGYTF

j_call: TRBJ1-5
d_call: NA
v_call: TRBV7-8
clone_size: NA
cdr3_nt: TGTGCCAGCAGCTTAATCCACAGGGAGAGCAATCAGCCCCAGCATTTT
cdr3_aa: CASSLIHRESNQPQHF

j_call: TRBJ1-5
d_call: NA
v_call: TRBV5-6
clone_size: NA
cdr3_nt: TGTGCCAGCAGCTCTCAGAGCCAGGAGGGCAATCAGCCCCAGCATTTT
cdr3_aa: CASSSQSQEGNQPQHF

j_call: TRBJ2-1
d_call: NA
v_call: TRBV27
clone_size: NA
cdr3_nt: TGTGCCAGCAGTCCCCCCCGGGACTCCGCGGCCTACAATGAGCAGTTCTTC
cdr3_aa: CASSPPRDSAAYNEQFF

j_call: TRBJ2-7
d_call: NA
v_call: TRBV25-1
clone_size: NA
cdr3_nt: TGTGCCAGCAGTCGTCAAGGGGGGGGCCTGTACGAGCAGTACTTC
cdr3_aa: CASSRQGGGLYEQYF

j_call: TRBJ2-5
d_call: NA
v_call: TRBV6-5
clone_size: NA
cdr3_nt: TGTGCCAGCAGACCCAGCGGCAGAGGGACCCAGTACTTC
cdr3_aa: CASRPSGRGTQYF

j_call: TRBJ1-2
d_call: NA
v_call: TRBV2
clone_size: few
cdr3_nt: TGTGCCAGCAGAGAGAGGGTTAACTATGGCTACACCTTC
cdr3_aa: CASRERVNYGYTF

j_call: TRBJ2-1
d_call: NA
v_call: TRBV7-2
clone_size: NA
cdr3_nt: TGTGCCAGCAGCTTTGAGGGATTCCGAGCTGGTGAGCAGTTCTTC
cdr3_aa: CASSFEGFRAGEQFF

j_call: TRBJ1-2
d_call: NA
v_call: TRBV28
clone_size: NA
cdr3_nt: NA
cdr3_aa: CASSFGQGASTF

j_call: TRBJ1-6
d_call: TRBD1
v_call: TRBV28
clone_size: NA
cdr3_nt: TGTGCCAGCAGTATACACAGGGGAGCATCACCCCTCCACTTT
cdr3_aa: CASSIHRGASPLHF

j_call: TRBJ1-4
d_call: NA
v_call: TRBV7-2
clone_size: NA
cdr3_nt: TGTGCCAACAGCTCCCGAGGCCAGAGGCTTAATGAAAAACTGTTTTTT
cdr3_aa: CANSSRGQRLNEKLFF

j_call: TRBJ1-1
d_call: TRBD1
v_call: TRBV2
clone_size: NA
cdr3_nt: TGTGCCAGCTTCAGGGGGGAGCGCACTGAAGCTTTCTTT
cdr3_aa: CASFRGERTEAFF

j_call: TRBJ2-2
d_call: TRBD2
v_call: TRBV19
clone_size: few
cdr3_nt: TGTGCCAGTAGTACTCGCGGGAGGGCCGGGGCCGGGGAGCTGTTTTTT
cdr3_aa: CASSTRGRAGAGELFF

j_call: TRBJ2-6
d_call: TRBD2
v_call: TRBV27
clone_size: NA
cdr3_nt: TGTGCCAGCAGAGGGAGCGGGAGGGCTGGTGGGGCCAACGTCCTGACTTTC
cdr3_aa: CASRGSGRAGGANVLTF

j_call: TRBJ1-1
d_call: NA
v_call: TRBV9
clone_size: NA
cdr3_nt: TGTGCCAGCAGCGTAGTAGGAGTTAACACTGAAGCTTTCTTT
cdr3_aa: CASSVVGVNTEAFF

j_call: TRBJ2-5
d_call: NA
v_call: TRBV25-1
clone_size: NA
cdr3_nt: TGTGCCAGCAGTGAATATGGAGGGTGGGAGACCCAGTACTTC
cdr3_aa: CASSEYGGWETQYF

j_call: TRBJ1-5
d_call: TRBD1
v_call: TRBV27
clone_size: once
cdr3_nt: TGTGCCAGCAGTTTAGCGGGACAGAAACAGCCCCAGCATTTT
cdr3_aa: CASSLAGQKQPQHF

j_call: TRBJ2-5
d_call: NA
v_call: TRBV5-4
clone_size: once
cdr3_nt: TGTGCCGCCGGAGACCAAGAGACCCAGTACTTC
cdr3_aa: CAAGDQETQYF

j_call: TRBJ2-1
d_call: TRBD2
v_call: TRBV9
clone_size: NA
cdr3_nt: TGTGCCAGCAGCGTATCTATGGCGGGAGTTAATGAGCAGTTCTTC
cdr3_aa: CASSVSMAGVNEQFF

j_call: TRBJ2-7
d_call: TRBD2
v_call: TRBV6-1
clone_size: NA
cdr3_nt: TGTGCCAGCAGTATAGCGGGAGACTACGAGCAGTACTTC
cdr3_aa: CASSIAGDYEQYF

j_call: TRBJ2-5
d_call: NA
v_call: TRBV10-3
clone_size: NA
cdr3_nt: TGTGCCATGGGGCCCGGGGAGACCCAGTACTTC
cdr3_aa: CAMGPGETQYF

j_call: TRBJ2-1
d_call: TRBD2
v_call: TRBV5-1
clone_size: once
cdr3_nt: TGCGCCAGCAGCTTGACTAGCGGGAGGCTAGGAGAGCAGTTCTTC
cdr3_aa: CASSLTSGRLGEQFF

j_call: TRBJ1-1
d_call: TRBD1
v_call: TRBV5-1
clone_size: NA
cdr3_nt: TGCGCCAGCAGCTTTGGGGACAGGGGGCAAGAAATGAACACTGAAGCTTTCTTT
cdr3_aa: CASSFGDRGQEMNTEAFF

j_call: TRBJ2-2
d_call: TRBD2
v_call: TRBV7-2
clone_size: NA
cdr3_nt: TGTGCCAGCAGCGTAGTCGGGAGGGGCACCGGGGAGCTGTTTTTT
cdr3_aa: CASSVVGRGTGELFF

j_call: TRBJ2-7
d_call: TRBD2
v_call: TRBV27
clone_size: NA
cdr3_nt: TGTGCCAGCAGTTATTCGGGACTAGCGGTGGCCTACGAGCAGTACTTC
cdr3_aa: CASSYSGLAVAYEQYF

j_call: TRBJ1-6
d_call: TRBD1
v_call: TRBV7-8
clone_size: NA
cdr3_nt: TGTGCCAGCAGCTCCCGTGGAGACAGGGGGAATTCACCCCTCCACTTT
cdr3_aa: CASSSRGDRGNSPLHF

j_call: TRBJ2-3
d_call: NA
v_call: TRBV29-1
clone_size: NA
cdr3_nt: TGCAGCGTTGGAAGAGAAGGCACAGATACGCAGTATTTT
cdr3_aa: CSVGREGTDTQYF

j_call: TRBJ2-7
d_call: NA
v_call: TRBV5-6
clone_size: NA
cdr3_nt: TGTGCCAGCAACCCCGGGGAAAATTTCTACGAGCAGTACTTC
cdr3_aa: CASNPGENFYEQYF

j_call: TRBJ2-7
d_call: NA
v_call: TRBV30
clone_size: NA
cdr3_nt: TGTGCCTGGAGTGTAGCGCACAGGAATCCCTACGAGCAGTACTTC
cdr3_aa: CAWSVAHRNPYEQYF

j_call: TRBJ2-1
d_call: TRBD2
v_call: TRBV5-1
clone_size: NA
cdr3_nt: TGCGCCAGCAGCTTGGGGCCCACAGCGGGAGAGCAGTTCTTC
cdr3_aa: CASSLGPTAGEQFF

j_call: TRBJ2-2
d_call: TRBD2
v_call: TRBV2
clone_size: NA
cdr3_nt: TGTGCCAGCAGTTTCAGGACTAGCGGGAGAACCGGGGAGCTGTTTTTT
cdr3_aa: CASSFRTSGRTGELFF

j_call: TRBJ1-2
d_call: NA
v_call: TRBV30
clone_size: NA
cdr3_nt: TGTGCCTGGAGCGCACCATGGAGGGCGGGCTATGGCTACACCTTC
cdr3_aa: CAWSAPWRAGYGYTF

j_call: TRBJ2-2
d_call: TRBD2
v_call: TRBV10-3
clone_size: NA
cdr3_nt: TGTGCCATCCTCCGACTAGCGGACTTCTCGAACACCGGGGAGCTGTTTTTT
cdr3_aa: CAILRLADFSNTGELFF

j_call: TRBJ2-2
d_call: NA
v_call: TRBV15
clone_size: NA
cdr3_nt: TGTGCCACCAGCAGAGATTGGTCAGAGGCCGGGGAGCTGTTTTTT
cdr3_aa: CATSRDWSEAGELFF

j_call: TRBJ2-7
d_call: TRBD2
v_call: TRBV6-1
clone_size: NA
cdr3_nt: TGTGCCAGCAGTGAGGTTGCGCGAGGGACTAGCAGCTACGAGCAGTACTTC
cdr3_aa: CASSEVARGTSSYEQYF

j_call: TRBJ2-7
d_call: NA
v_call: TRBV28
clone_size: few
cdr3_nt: TGTGCCAGCGGGGAGAACTACGAGCAGTACTTC
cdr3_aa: CASGENYEQYF

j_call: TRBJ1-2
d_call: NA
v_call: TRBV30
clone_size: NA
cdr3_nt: TGTGCCTGGAGTCTGGGACATTTGGCTGGCTACACCTTC
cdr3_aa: CAWSLGHLAGYTF

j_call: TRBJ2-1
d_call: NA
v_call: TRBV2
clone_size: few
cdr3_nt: TGTGCCAGCAGTGAAGCTAAGGGGGACAATGAGCAGTTCTTC
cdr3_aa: CASSEAKGDNEQFF

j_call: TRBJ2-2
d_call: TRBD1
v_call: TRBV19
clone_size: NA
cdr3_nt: TGTGCCAGTAGTCAAGGACAGGGGTTCACCGGGGAGCTGTTTTTT
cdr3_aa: CASSQGQGFTGELFF

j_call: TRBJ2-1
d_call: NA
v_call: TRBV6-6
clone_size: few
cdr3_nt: TGTGCCAGCATTAGCGGAGGCTCCTACAATGAGCAGTTCTTC
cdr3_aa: CASISGGSYNEQFF

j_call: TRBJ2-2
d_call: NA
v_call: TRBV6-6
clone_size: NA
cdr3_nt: TGTGCCAGCAGTTACTTCGGGGAGATGATCACCGGGGAGCTGTTTTTT
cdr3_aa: CASSYFGEMITGELFF

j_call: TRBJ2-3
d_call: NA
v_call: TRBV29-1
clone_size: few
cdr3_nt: TGCAGCGTTGACTACAGCACAGATACGCAGTATTTT
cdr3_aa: CSVDYSTDTQYF

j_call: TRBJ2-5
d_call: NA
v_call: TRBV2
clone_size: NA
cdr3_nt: TGTGCCAGCAGGCCGGACAGCAAAGAGACCCAGTACTTC
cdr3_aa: CASRPDSKETQYF

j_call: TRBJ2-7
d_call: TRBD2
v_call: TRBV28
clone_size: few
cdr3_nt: TGTGCCAGCAGTTCGGGACTAGCGAGAAGGGAGCAGTACTTC
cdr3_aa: CASSSGLARREQYF

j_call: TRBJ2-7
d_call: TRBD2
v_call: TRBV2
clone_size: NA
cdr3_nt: TGTGCCAGCTTGGGTGGGACTAGCGGGAGGCCAACGCCCTACGAGCAGTACTTC
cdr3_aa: CASLGGTSGRPTPYEQYF

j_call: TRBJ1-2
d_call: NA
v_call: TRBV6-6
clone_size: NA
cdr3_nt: TGTGCCAGCAGCCCCAGGCTGGCTCTCGGCTACACCTTC
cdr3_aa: CASSPRLALGYTF